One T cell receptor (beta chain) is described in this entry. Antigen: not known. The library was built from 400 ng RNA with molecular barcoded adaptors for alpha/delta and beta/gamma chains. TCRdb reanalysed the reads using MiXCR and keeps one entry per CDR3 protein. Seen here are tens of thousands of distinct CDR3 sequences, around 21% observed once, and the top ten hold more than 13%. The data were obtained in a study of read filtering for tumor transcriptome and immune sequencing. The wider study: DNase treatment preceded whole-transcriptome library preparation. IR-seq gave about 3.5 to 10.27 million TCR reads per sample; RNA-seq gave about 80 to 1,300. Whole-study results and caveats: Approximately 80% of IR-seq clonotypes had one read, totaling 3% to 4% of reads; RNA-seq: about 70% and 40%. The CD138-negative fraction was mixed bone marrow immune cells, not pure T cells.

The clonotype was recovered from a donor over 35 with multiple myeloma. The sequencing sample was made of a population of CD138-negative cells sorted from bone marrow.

The CDR3 protein is CASTTRTSTEAFF. The DNA of the CDR3 is TGTGCCAGCACCACCCGGACTTCTACTGAAGCTTTCTTT. J is TRBJ1-1 and V is TRBV6-5; no clear D. From germline, CDR1 is MNHEY and CDR2 SVGAGI. V dropped 7 bases and J dropped 5 bases, with 14 bases sitting between them. The CDR3 has 13 amino acids.